This entry lists 25 T cell receptor beta chains sequenced from one sample in a study of blood T cell repertoires in COVID-19. Assay: immunoSEQ multiplex PCR; the TCRdb copy retains only in-frame clones and omits some. This sample has 250,000 or so clones, with 90% found just once. Sequences were obtained from peripheral blood. All receptors come from a woman aged 60-75 years with COVID-19, enrolled during active disease.

This chain connects TRBV19 to TRBJ2-7, with D possibly TRBD1 on 7 matching bases. With 7 bases removed from V and 6 bases from J, the gap between germline ends came to 16 bases. Germline V gene data show CDR1 as LNHDA and CDR2 as SQIVND (reference sequence). The CDR3 length is 13 residues. CDR3 region: CASTNYQGGEQYF. CDR3 in DNA: TGTGCCAGTACCAACTACCAGGGGGGCGAGCAGTACTTC. The variable domain in full, with the rest retrieved from reference TRBV19 and TRBJ2-7, is DGGITQSPKYLFRKEGQNVTLSCEQNLNHDAMYWYRQDPGQGLRLIYYSQIVNDFQKGDIAEGYSVSREKKESFPLTVTSAQKNPTAFYLCASTNYQGGEQYFGPGTRLTVT.

The chain is built from TRBV6-5 and TRBJ2-5; 8 bases align to TRBD1. CDR3 length equals 13 residues. CDR1 is MNHEY, CDR2 SVGAGI, per germline. The junction had 8 bases not matched to a gene; V was cut back by 7 bases and J by 7 bases. This CDR3 reads CASTTGDSATQYF. DNA of the CDR3: TGTGCCAGCACGACAGGGGACAGTGCGACCCAGTACTTC.

The chain is built from TRBV7-2 and TRBJ2-3; tentative D call: TRBD2 (6 bases). Germline CDR1 and CDR2: SGHTA and FQGNSA. V lost 5 bases to trimming and J lost 6 bases, with 21 bases between them. The CDR3 length is 16 residues. CDR3 coding DNA: TGTGCCAGCAGCGTCCACCGGGACTCTGGACGGGATACGCAGTATTTT. This translates into CASSVHRDSGRDTQYF.

This clone has ten or more counts. The V and J genes are TRBV6-2 or TRBV6-3 and TRBJ1-2, with a possible D match to TRBD1 (6 bases). This CDR3 contains 16 residues. Deletions cut 1 base from V and 6 bases from J, with 18 bases between. The germline CDR1 and CDR2 sequences are MNHEY and SVGEGT. CDR3 coding DNA: TGTGCCAGCAGTTACTTTCGAGGTACAGGGTTGGATGGCTACACCTTC. Its protein product is CASSYFRGTGLDGYTF.

This chain uses TRBV7-8 with TRBJ1-1; 12 nucleotides agree with TRBD1. Germline CDR1 and CDR2: SGHVS and FQNEAQ. The CDR3 consists of 16 residues. V gave up 1 base and J gave up 4 bases; unmatched junction bases: 4. CDR3 in DNA: TGTGCCAGCAGCTTAGTGGGACAGGGGGCGAGCACTGAAGCTTTCTTT. Residues: CASSLVGQGASTEAFF.

This chain connects TRBV6-6 to TRBJ1-1; 7 positions match TRBD1. Germline CDR1 MNHNY, CDR2 SVGAGI (reference sequence). V lost 6 bases to trimming and J lost 5 bases; unmatched junction nucleotides: 3. The CDR3 is 12 amino acids. The CDR3 DNA sequence: TGTGCCAGCAGGGCCAGGGGGACTGAAGCTTTCTTT. It yields the protein CASRARGTEAFF.

The rearrangement joins TRBV3-1 (or the pseudogene TRBV3-2) to TRBJ1-1; D call uncertain. The length of the CDR3 is 14 residues. With 1 base removed from V and 7 bases from J, the gap between germline ends came to 13 bases. The germline gives CDR1 LGHDT, CDR2 YNNKEL (reference sequence). CDR3 in amino acids: CASSQAGRVDEAFF. The CDR3 bases are TGTGCCAGCAGCCAAGCTGGGCGGGTTGATGAAGCTTTCTTT.

The rearrangement links TRBV14 to TRBJ1-6; 7 nucleotides match TRBD1. The CDR3 spans 15 residues. In germline, CDR1 is SGHDN, CDR2 FVKESK. The V and J ends lost 1 base and 6 bases, in that order; junction bases with no gene match: 3. CDR3 nucleotides: TGTGCCAGCAGCCAAGGACAGGGTCCTAATTCACCCCTCCACTTT. Translation: CASSQGQGPNSPLHF.

The chain links TRBV5-1 to TRBJ1-5; no definite D call. Per the germline V gene, CDR1 is SGHRS and CDR2 is YFSETQ. The CDR3 contains 14 residues. Trimming pared 0 bases from V and 9 bases from J, leaving 13 bases between. The chain's CDR3 is CASSLDGPQGPQHF. In DNA, the CDR3 is TGCGCCAGCAGCTTGGATGGGCCCCAAGGGCCCCAGCATTTT.

CDR3 loop: CASPDRSYNTEAFF. The CDR3 nucleotides read TGTGCCAGCCCGGACAGGTCTTACAACACTGAAGCTTTCTTT. The rearrangement joins TRBV21-1 to TRBJ1-1; the table assigns TRBD1, which was not confirmed against the DNA. TRBV21-1 is a pseudogene locus. The CDR3 has 14 amino acids.

The genes are TRBV6-5 and TRBJ1-2, with TRBD1 as a possible D gene (6 bases). The CDR3 sequence is 13 residues long. The V end lost 6 bases, the J end lost 3 bases, and 11 bases lay between the germline ends. Germline V gene data show CDR1 as MNHEY and CDR2 as SVGAGI. Here the CDR3 reads CASRNGQYYGYTF. The DNA for the CDR3 is TGTGCCAGCAGGAACGGACAGTACTATGGCTACACCTTC.

This chain links TRBV9 with TRBJ2-6; 11 bases are shared with TRBD1. The CDR3 sequence is 18 residues long. The trim removed 2 bases at V and 0 bases at J, leaving 4 bases unmatched. Germline loops: CDR1 SGDLS, CDR2 YYNGEE. The CDR3 here is CASSVDRGLSSGANVLTF. In DNA, the CDR3 is TGTGCCAGCAGCGTGGACAGGGGGCTAAGCTCTGGGGCCAACGTCCTGACTTTC.

The chain carries TRBV6-5 and TRBJ1-2; D is ambiguous. This CDR3 is 12 amino acids long. V gave up 6 bases and J gave up 5 bases, with 10 bases separating them. Looked up from germline, CDR1 is MNHEY and CDR2 is SVGAGI. In DNA, the CDR3 is TGTGCCAGCAGCCTAGACGGGTATGGCTACACCTTC. This translates into CASSLDGYGYTF.

The V call is TRBV15, the J call TRBJ2-2; maybe TRBD1 (5 bases). This CDR3 comprises 17 residues. In germline, CDR1 is LNHNV, CDR2 YYDKDF (reference sequence). V was trimmed by 3 bases and J by 0 bases, leaving 14 bases between them. The CDR3, as DNA: TGTGCCACCAGCAGGACTGAACAGGCTCCGAACACCGGGGAGCTGTTTTTT. It specifies CATSRTEQAPNTGELFF.

The CDR3 DNA reads as TGTGCCAGTAGTATCTCAGAATGGCAGCCCCAGCATTTT. It encodes CASSISEWQPQHF. This chain links TRBV19 with TRBJ1-5; D gene ambiguous. Germline CDR1 is LNHDA and CDR2 is SQIVND (reference sequence). CDR3 length equals 13 residues. Trimming cost V 3 bases and J 7 bases, with 10 bases left between them.

The rearrangement uses TRBV6-5 and TRBJ1-1; 7 nucleotides match TRBD1. The CDR3 consists of 13 residues. The germline V gene has CDR1 MNHEY and CDR2 SVGAGI. J was trimmed by 3 bases and V by 6 bases; bases with no gene match: 4. CDR3: CASRTTGDTEAFF. CDR3 DNA: TGTGCCAGCAGAACCACAGGGGACACTGAAGCTTTCTTT.

The CDR3 protein is CASSLALETGAYNEQFF. The CDR3 coding sequence is TGTGCCAGCAGCTTAGCTTTGGAGACAGGGGCCTACAATGAGCAGTTCTTC. This chain connects TRBV11-2 to TRBJ2-1, with 8 bases fitting TRBD1. Germline V gene sequence: CDR1 SGHAT, CDR2 FQNNGV. After removal of 1 base from V and 2 bases from J, the junction contained 7 bases not matched to a gene. The CDR3 is 17 residues long.

The V and J genes are TRBV4-1 and TRBJ2-4, with D hard to call. Germline V CDR1 and CDR2: MGHRA, YSYEKL. CDR3 length equals 16 residues. Trimming took 0 bases from V and 4 from J, leaving 13 bases between them. The CDR3 DNA reads TGCGCCAGCAGCCAAGAAAGAATACAAGAAAAAAACATTCAGTACTTC. This translates into CASSQERIQEKNIQYF.

This chain connects TRBV7-3 to TRBJ2-3; no definite D call. Germline values: CDR1 SGHTA, CDR2 FQGTGA. Trimming removed 3 bases from V and 2 bases from J, with 9 bases in between. This CDR3 is built from 14 residues. The CDR3 sequence: CASSLIGHTDTQYF. In nucleotides, the CDR3 is TGTGCCAGCAGCTTGATTGGCCACACAGATACGCAGTATTTT.

The chain couples TRBV4-3 to TRBJ2-3, with 9 bases matching TRBD2. CDR3 length equals 16 residues. The J segment lost 2 bases and the V segment lost 0 bases, leaving 3 bases of the junction unmatched. Germline V gene lookup returns CDR1 LGHNA and CDR2 YSLEER. This chain's CDR3 is CASSQEAGGYTDTQYF. The DNA of the CDR3 is TGCGCCAGCAGCCAAGAAGCGGGGGGCTACACAGATACGCAGTATTTT.

V is TRBV2 and J is TRBJ1-4; D is undetermined. Germline assignment: CDR1 SNHLY and CDR2 FYNNEI. V lost 7 bases to trimming and J lost 7 bases, with 19 bases between them. The CDR3 loop spans 15 amino acids. The CDR3 DNA follows: TGTGCCAGCAAATTGGCCCGGAGGAATCGTGAAAAACTGTTTTTT. This codes for CASKLARRNREKLFF.

The chain employs TRBV21-1 and TRBJ1-5; the DNA was not used to check the table's D call, TRBD1. TRBV21-1 has pseudogene status. The CDR3 length is 18 residues. CDR3 coding DNA: TGTGCCAGCAACAACCGGGACAGGGATGGATATAGCAATCAGCCCCAGCATTTT. Protein: CASNNRDRDGYSNQPQHF.

This clone was found a few times. This chain connects TRBV9 to TRBJ1-5; D remains ambiguous. The CDR3 totals 15 residues. Germline V lookup: CDR1 SGDLS, CDR2 YYNGEE. Trimming removed 2 bases from V and 1 base from J, with 10 bases in between. The CDR3 loop is CASSVSGASNQPQHF. DNA of the CDR3: TGTGCCAGCAGCGTTTCCGGAGCCAGCAATCAGCCCCAGCATTTT.

This sequence joins TRBV19 and TRBJ2-3; 8 nucleotides match TRBD2. The CDR3 has 15 amino acids. Germline CDR1 reads LNHDA; CDR2 reads SQIVND (reference sequence). J was trimmed by 2 bases and V by 9 bases; bases with no gene match: 10. The CDR3: CASEAGAPYTDTQYF. The CDR3 coding sequence is TGTGCCAGCGAAGCGGGGGCACCGTACACAGATACGCAGTATTTT.

The chain combines TRBV23-1 with TRBJ2-3; perhaps TRBD2 as D (7 bases). TRBV23-1 is annotated as an ORF whose role is uncertain. V lost 2 bases, J lost 0 bases, and 24 bases lay in between. The CDR3 spans 20 residues. CDR3 in DNA: TGCGCCAGCAGTCAACACCGCCTACAGTTGGCGGGGGCTAGCACAGATACGCAGTATTTT. Its translation is CASSQHRLQLAGASTDTQYF.